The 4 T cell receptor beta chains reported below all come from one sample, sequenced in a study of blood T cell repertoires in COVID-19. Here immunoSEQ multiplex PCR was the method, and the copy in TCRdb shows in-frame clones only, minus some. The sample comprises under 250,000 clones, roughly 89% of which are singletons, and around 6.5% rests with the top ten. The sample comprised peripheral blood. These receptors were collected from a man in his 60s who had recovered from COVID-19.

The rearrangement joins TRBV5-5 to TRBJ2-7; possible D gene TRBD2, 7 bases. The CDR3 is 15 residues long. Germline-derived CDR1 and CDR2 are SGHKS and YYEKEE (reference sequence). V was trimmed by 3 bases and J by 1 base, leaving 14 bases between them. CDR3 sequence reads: CASSSSRGASYEQYF. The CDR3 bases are TGTGCCAGCAGCTCGAGCCGGGGGGCGTCCTACGAGCAGTACTTC.

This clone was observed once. CDR3 nucleotide sequence: TGTGCCAGCAGTTACACCCAGGGAAGTGGAGACTACGAGCAGTACTTC. It is translated as CASSYTQGSGDYEQYF. The chain recombines TRBV6-2 or TRBV6-3 with TRBJ2-7; tentatively, D is TRBD1 (5 bases). This CDR3 comprises 16 residues. Germline V gene data show CDR1 as MNHEY and CDR2 as SVGEGT. Trimming pared 2 bases from V and 3 bases from J, leaving 17 bases between.

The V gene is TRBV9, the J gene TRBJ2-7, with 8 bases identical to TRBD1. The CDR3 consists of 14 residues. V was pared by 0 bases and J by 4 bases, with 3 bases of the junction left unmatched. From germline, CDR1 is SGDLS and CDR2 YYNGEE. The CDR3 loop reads CASSVGTGWYEQYF. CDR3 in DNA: TGTGCCAGCAGCGTAGGGACAGGGTGGTACGAGCAGTACTTC.

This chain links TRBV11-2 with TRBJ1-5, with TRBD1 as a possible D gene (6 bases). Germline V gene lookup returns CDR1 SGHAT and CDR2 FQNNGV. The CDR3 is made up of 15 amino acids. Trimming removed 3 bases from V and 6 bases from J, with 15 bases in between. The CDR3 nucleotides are TGTGCCAGCAGCTTGGACATAAACAGGGTTCAGCCCCAGCATTTT. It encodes CASSLDINRVQPQHF.